The entry below describes one TCR beta chain. The antigen remains undetermined. The sample is drawn from a study of immune cell composition in non-small cell lung cancer. Turning to the study itself: Tumours were mainly lung adenocarcinoma or squamous cell carcinoma. General study results and limits: TIL tumour reactivity correlated with maximal tumour-associated clone frequency in adenocarcinoma. 75% of squamous and roughly 32% of adenocarcinoma cases had tumour-associated clones >0.5%. Tumour TCR-beta clonality showed no significant link to smoking pack-years.

Normal lung was taken at the farthest possible site, at least 3 cm from tumour. Clones were sequenced by immunoSEQ multiplex PCR, and TCRdb holds only the in-frame ones, with some missing. The sample consists of over 6,500 clones, less than 80% of them appearing once. The receptor's source is a human donor with non-small cell lung cancer. The specimen sequenced was non-adjacent lung tissue.

The CDR3 sequence is CASSFGGAEAFF. CDR3 in DNA: TGTGCCAGCAGCTTTGGAGGGGCTGAAGCTTTCTTT. This chain joins TRBV11-2 and TRBJ1-1; D possibly corresponds to TRBD1 (5 bases). V was trimmed by 3 bases and J by 6 bases, leaving 8 bases between them. The CDR3 loop spans 12 amino acids. CDR1 is SGHAT, CDR2 FQNNGV, per germline.